This is a list of T cell receptor beta chains from one sample in a study of cytomegalovirus exposure and HLA in healthy donors. Profiling relied on immunoSEQ multiplex PCR, and the TCRdb table lists in-frame clones only, not all of them. The sample records more than 150,000 clones, around 80% being singletons. Material for sequencing was PBMCs. The origin of the receptors is a man younger than 35 in good health and CMV-seronegative. Both conserved end residues are part of each CDR3. Fields, in order: V gene, J gene, CDR3 length, clone size, D gene, CDR3 DNA, CDR3 protein. A D gene is named only where the DNA matches it firmly. The size field is filled for only some rows; it gives once, few, many or a size class.

TRBV10-3	TRBJ2-5	13	few	TRBD1	TGTGCCATCAGTGAAGGGACAGGAGAGACCCAGTACTTC	CAISEGTGETQYF
TRBV19	TRBJ2-1	13	-	-	TGTGCCAGTAGGGAGGGGACTGCCCTTGGGCAGTTCTTC	CASREGTALGQFF
TRBV7-2	TRBJ1-5	18	-	-	TGTGCCAGCAGCTTAGCGGCCCCGGTCAACAGGGGCAATCAGCCCCAGCATTTT	CASSLAAPVNRGNQPQHF
TRBV29-1	TRBJ1-2	14	-	-	TGCAGCGTTGAATCAGGGGCTTTTAACTATGGCTACACCTTC	CSVESGAFNYGYTF
TRBV27	TRBJ2-3	18	-	-	TGTGCCAGCAGTTTATCGATGAGTGGTGCAGGGTCCACAGATACGCAGTATTTT	CASSLSMSGAGSTDTQYF
TRBV5-1	TRBJ2-7	14	-	-	TGCGCCAGCAGCTTGGGCAGGTACGACGACGAGCAGTACTTC	CASSLGRYDDEQYF
TRBV2	TRBJ2-3	14	-	TRBD2	TGTGCCAGCAGGGGCGGGAGCCCCACAGATACGCAGTATTTT	CASRGGSPTDTQYF
TRBV7-9	TRBJ2-3	13	few	-	TGTGCCAGCAGCCCCCCCCTCGCAGATACGCAGTATTTT	CASSPPLADTQYF
TRBV29-1	TRBJ1-5	13	-	-	TGCAGCCCCCGGGGGTCGAGCAATCAGCCCCAGCATTTT	CSPRGSSNQPQHF
TRBV5-1	TRBJ2-1	13	-	-	TGCGCCAGCAGCTTGTGGTCAGACAATGAGCAGTTCTTC	CASSLWSDNEQFF
TRBV5-1	TRBJ2-3	14	-	TRBD2	TGCGCCAGCAGCTCCCCGGGACTAGAGGATACGCAGTATTTT	CASSSPGLEDTQYF
TRBV5-1	TRBJ1-4	15	-	-	TGCGCCAGCAGCTTGGCAGCAGGTCCCTCCGAAAAACTGTTTTTT	CASSLAAGPSEKLFF
TRBV4-1	TRBJ2-7	16	few	-	TGCGCCAGCAGCCAACGCGGGCCAGTCAACTCCTACGAGCAGTACTTC	CASSQRGPVNSYEQYF
TRBV10-3	TRBJ1-1	14	once	TRBD1	TGTGCCATCAACGCACAGGGGGCGCCGACTGAAGCTTTCTTT	CAINAQGAPTEAFF
TRBV2	TRBJ1-1	14	-	-	TGTGCCAGCAGAGATGACTGGGTGGGCACTGAAGCTTTCTTT	CASRDDWVGTEAFF
TRBV18	TRBJ1-2	13	-	TRBD1	TGTGCCAGCTCAAAGGACAGGGCCTATGGCTACACCTTC	CASSKDRAYGYTF
TRBV4-1	TRBJ2-1	13	-	-	TGCGCCAGCAGCCCGGGACTTCGCAATGAGCAGTTCTTC	CASSPGLRNEQFF
TRBV6-1	TRBJ2-5	16	few	-	TGTGCCAGCAGTGATGAAGTGACTGTTATTAAAGAGACCCAGTACTTC	CASSDEVTVIKETQYF
TRBV7-3	TRBJ2-1	17	-	TRBD2	TGTGCCAGCAGCTTACCCCGACTAGCGGGAGGGCTCGGAGAGCAGTTCTTC	CASSLPRLAGGLGEQFF
TRBV5-1	TRBJ1-1	15	-	TRBD1	TGCGCCAGCAGCTGGGGGGACAGGGCTGCCTCTGAAGCTTTCTTT	CASSWGDRAASEAFF
TRBV11-3	TRBJ1-6	13	-	-	TGTGCCAGCAGTTCCGAGGGTGGATCACCCCTCCACTTT	CASSSEGGSPLHF